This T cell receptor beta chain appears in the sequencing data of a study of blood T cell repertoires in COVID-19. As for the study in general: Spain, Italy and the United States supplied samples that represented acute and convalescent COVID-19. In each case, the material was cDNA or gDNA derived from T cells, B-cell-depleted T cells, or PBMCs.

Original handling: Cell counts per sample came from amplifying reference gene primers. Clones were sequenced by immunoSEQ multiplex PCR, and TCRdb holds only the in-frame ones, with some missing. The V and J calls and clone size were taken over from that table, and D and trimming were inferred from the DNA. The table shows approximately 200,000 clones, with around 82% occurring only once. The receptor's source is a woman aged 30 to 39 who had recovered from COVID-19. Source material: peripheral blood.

This chain's CDR3 is CASLSGGNQPQHF. The CDR3 DNA is TGTGCTTCCCTTTCGGGGGGCAATCAGCCCCAGCATTTT. This chain uses TRBV28 with TRBJ1-5, with a possible D match to TRBD1 (5 bases). CDR1 and CDR2 (germline): MDHEN, SYDVKM. This CDR3 has 13 amino acids.